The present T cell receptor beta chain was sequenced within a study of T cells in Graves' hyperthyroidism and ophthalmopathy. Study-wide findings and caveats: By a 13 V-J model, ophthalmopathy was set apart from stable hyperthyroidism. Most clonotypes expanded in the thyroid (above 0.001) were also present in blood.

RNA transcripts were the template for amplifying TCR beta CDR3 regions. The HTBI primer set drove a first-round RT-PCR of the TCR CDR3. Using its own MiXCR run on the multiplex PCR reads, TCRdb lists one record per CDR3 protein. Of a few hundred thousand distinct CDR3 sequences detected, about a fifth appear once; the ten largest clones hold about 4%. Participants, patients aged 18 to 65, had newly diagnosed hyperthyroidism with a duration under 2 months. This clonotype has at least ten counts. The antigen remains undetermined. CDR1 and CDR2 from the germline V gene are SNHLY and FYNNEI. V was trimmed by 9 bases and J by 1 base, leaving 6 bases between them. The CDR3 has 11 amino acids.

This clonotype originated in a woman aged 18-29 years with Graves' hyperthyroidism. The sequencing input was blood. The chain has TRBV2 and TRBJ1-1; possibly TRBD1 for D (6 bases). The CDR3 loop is CARGANTEAFF. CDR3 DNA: TGTGCCAGGGGGGCGAACACTGAAGCTTTCTTT.